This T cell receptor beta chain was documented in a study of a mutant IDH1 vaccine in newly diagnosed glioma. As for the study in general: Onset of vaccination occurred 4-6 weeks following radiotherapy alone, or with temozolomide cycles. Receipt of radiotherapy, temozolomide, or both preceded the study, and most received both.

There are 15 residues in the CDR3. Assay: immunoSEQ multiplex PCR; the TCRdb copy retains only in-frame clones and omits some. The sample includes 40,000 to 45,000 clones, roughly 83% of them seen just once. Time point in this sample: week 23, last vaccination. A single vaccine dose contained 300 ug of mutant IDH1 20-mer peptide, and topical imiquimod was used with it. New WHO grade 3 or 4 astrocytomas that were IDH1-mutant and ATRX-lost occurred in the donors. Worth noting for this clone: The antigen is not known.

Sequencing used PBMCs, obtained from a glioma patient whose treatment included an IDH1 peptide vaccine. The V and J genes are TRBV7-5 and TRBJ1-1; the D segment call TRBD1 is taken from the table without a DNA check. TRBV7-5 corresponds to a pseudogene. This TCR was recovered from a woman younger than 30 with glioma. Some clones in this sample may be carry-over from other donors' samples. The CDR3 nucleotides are TGTGCCAGAAGCGACCGGACAGGGCCGAACACTGAAGCTTTCTTT. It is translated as CARSDRTGPNTEAFF.